The clone carrying this T cell receptor beta chain has ten or more counts. Its antigen is not known. The data were taken from a study of T cells after yellow fever vaccination. Study-level findings and limits: The CD4 and CD8 compartments had a small share of their clonotypes in common.

TCRdb processed the 5' RACE reads anew with MiXCR; each CDR3 protein has one entry. The data show 250,000 or so distinct CDR3 sequences, about 7% seen once. The sample was CD4+ T cells sorted from PBMCs, taken 15 days after the yellow fever booster vaccination. This sequence originates from a man aged 25-45 years who received the YFV17D yellow fever vaccine.

The CDR3 sequence: CASSQARSSLLYGYTF. DNA of the CDR3: TGCGCCAGCAGCCAAGCGAGGTCCTCCCTACTTTATGGCTACACCTTC. J is TRBJ1-2 and V is TRBV4-3; D gene ambiguous. The germline V gene encodes CDR1 LGHNA and CDR2 YSLEER. The V end was cut by 1 base, the J end by 5 bases, with 17 bases between. The CDR3 has 16 amino acids.